This TCR beta chain was identified during a study of identical twins' blood T cells. Study summary: About twelve libraries, six alpha and six beta, gave around 50 million reads.

Study conclusions and caveats: Environmental influences on twin similarity could not be excluded. Abundant TCRbeta CDR3s overlapped more between twins than with unrelated donors.

Trimming cost V 0 bases and J 0 bases, with 10 bases left between them. The CDR3 length is 16 residues. Germline V lookup: CDR1 SGDLS, CDR2 YYNGEE. A note on this clonotype: Its antigen remains unknown.

A previously described protocol, modified, built RNA-based TCR cDNA libraries. TCRdb reanalysed the 5' RACE reads using MiXCR and keeps one entry per CDR3 protein. The repertoire holds hundreds of thousands of distinct CDR3 sequences, with roughly 30% as singletons. The specimen was PBMCs. This receptor was taken from a woman aged 18 to 49 in good health. The chain combines TRBV9 with TRBJ2-1; D assignment may be TRBD1 or TRBD2 (5 bases each). CDR3 residues: CASSVDGDPSYNEQFF. As DNA, the CDR3 is TGTGCCAGCAGCGTAGATGGGGACCCCTCCTACAATGAGCAGTTCTTC.